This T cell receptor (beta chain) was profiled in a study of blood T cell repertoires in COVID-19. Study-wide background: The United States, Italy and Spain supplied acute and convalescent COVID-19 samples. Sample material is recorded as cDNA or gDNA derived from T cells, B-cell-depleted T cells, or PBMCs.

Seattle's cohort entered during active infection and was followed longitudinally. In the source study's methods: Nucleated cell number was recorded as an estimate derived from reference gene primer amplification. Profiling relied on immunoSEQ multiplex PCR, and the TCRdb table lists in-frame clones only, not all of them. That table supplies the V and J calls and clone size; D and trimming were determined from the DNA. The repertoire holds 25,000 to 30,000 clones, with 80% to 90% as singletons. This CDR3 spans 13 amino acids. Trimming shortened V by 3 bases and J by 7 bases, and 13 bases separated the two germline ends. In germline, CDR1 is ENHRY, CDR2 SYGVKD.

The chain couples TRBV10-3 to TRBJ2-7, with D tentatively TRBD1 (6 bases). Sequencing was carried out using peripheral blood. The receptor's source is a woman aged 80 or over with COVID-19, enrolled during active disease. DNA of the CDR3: TGTGCCATCAGTGACGGTACTAGGGGGGAGCAGTACTTC. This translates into CAISDGTRGEQYF.